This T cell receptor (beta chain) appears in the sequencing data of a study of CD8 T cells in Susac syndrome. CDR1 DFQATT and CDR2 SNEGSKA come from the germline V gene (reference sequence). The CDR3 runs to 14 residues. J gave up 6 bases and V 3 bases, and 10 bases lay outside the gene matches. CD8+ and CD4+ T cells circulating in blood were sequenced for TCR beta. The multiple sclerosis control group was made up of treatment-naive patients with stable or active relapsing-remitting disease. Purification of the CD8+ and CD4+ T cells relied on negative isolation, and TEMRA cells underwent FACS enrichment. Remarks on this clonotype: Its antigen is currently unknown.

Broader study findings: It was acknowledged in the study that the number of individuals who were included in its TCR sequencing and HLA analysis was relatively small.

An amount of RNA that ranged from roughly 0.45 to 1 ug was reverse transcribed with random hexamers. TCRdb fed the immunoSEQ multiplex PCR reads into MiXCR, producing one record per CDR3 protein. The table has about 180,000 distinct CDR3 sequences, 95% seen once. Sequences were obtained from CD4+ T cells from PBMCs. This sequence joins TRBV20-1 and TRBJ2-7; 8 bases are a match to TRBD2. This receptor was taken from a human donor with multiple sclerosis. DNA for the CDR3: TGCAGTGCTAGTCTAGGACTAGCTAGTTTCGAGCAGTACTTC. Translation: CSASLGLASFEQYF.